One TCR beta chain is described in this entry. The antigen remains unidentified. Other DNA sequences from this sample encode an identical CDR3 as well. This record belongs to a study of cytomegalovirus exposure and HLA in healthy donors. CDR3 size: 12 residues. V dropped 6 bases and J dropped 0 bases, with 6 bases sitting between them. Germline CDR1 reads MNHNY; CDR2 reads SVGAGI (reference sequence). Study conclusions and caveats: Beyond CMV serostatus, there was no information to go on about immune exposure. Later analysis demonstrated an association between a missense DCLRE1C variant and TCR beta V- and J-gene trimming.

Use of 60 Vbeta and 13 Jbeta primers characterized the PCR. Here immunoSEQ multiplex PCR was the method, and the copy in TCRdb shows in-frame clones only, minus some. The top ten hold approximately 3.3% of the sample, which has about 93,000 clones, 78% seen once. This TCR came from a woman in her thirties or forties in good health and CMV-seronegative. Source material: PBMCs. This chain connects TRBV6-6 to TRBJ2-7, with unresolved D. The CDR3 DNA follows: TGTGCCAGCAGAACGAGCTCCTACGAGCAGTACTTC. This gives the protein CASRTSSYEQYF.